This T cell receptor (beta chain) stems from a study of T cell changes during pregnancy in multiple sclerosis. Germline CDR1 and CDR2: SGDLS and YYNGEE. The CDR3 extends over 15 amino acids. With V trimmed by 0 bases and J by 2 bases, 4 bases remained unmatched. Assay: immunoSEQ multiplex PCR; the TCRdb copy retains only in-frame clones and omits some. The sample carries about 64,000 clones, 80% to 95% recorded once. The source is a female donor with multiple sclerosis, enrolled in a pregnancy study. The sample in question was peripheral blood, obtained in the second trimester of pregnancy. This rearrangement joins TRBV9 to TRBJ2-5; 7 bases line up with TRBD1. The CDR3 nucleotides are TGTGCCAGCAGCGTAGTCGGGGACAGACAAGAGACCCAGTACTTC. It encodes CASSVVGDRQETQYF. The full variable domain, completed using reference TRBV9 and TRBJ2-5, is DSGVTQTPKHLITATGQRVTLRCSPRSGDLSVYWYQQSLDQGLQFLIQYYNGEERAKGNILERFSAQQFPDLHSELNLSSLELGDSALYFCASSVVGDRQETQYFGPGTRLLVL.